One and the same sample provided the 5 T cell receptor beta chains below, sequenced in a study of blood T cell repertoires in COVID-19. The table came from immunoSEQ multiplex PCR; TCRdb's copy has only in-frame clones and leaves some out. This table has a few hundred thousand clones, approximately 91% appearing once. Input material: PBMCs or T cells enriched from blood (not recorded which). All receptors derive from an older woman who had recovered from COVID-19.

The V call is TRBV6-5, the J call TRBJ2-5; 11 bases are a match to TRBD1. The germline gives CDR1 MNHEY, CDR2 SVGAGI. The CDR3 runs to 13 residues. Trimming at V came to 10 bases and at J to 4 bases, leaving 5 bases not matched to a gene. The CDR3 protein is CATTDRGRETQYF. The DNA of the CDR3 is TGTGCCACTACGGACAGGGGGCGAGAGACCCAGTACTTC.

V and J are TRBV19 and TRBJ1-2, with a weak D call TRBD1 (5 bases). The ends were cut back, 10 bases at V and 2 bases at J, with 11 bases in the middle. The germline V gene has CDR1 LNHDA and CDR2 SQIVND (reference sequence). The CDR3 runs to 12 residues. CDR3 protein: CATREGNYGYTF. CDR3 nucleotides: TGTGCCACCAGGGAGGGAAACTATGGCTACACCTTC.

This clone was seen just once. CDR3 nucleotide sequence: TGCAGCGTAACAGGGGCCCCGTCCGGCGAGCAGTACTTC. Translation: CSVTGAPSGEQYF. The chain has TRBV29-1 and TRBJ2-7; TRBD1 matches at 7 bases. Trimming cost V 6 bases and J 6 bases; bases outside gene matches: 11. The CDR3 has 13 residues. The germline V gene has CDR1 SQVTM and CDR2 ANQGSEA.

This clone was picked up one time. The chain uses TRBV2 and TRBJ1-2; D is unresolved. Germline lookup yields CDR1 SNHLY and CDR2 FYNNEI. The CDR3 length is 17 residues. Between the trimmed V and J ends, which lost 3 bases and 3 bases, there was a span of 20 bases. This CDR3 is CASSDSPLRERDYGYTF. The CDR3 region has the DNA TGTGCCAGCAGTGATTCCCCACTACGCGAACGGGACTATGGCTACACCTTC. Variable domain in full (rest from reference TRBV2 and TRBJ1-2): EPEVTQTPSHQVTQMGQEVILRCVPISNHLYFYWYRQILGQKVEFLVSFYNNEISEKSEIFDDQFSVERPDGSNFTLKIRSTKLEDSAMYFCASSDSPLRERDYGYTFGSGTRLTVV.

V and J are TRBV9 and TRBJ2-3; TRBD1 aligns across 9 bases. J gave up 2 bases and V 6 bases, and 13 bases lay outside the gene matches. The germline CDR1 and CDR2 sequences are SGDLS and YYNGEE. There are 17 residues in the CDR3. Here the CDR3 reads CASKEGDREGFTDTQYF. The CDR3 region has the DNA TGTGCCAGCAAAGAGGGGGACAGGGAGGGTTTCACAGATACGCAGTATTTT.